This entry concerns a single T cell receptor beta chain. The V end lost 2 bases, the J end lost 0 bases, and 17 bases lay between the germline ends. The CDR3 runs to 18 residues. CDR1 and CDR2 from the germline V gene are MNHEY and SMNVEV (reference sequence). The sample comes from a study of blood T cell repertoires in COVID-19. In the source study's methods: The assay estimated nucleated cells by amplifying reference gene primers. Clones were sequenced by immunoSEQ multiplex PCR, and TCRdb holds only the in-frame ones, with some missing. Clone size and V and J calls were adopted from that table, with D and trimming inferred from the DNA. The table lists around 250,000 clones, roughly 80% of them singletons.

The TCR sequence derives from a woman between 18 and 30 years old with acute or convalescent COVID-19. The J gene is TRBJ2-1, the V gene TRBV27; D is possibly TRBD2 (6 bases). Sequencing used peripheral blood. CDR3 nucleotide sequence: TGTGCCAGCAGTTTAGGGATCGGGGACGGGAGCTCCTACAATGAGCAGTTCTTC. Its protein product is CASSLGIGDGSSYNEQFF.